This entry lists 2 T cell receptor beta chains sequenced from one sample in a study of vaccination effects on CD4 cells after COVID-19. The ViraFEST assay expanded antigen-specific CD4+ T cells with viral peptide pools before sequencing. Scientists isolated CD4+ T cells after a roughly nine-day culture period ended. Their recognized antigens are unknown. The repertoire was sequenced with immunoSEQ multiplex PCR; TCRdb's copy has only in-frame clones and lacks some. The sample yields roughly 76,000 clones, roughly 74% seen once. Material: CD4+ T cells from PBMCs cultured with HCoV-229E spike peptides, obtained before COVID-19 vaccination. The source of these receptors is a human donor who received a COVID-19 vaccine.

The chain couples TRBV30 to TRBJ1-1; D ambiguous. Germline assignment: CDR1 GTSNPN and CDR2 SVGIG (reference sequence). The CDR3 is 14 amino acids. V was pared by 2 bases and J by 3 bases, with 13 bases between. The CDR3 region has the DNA TGTGCCTGGAGTCTCCCGGGTGGTTACACTGAAGCTTTCTTT. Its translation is CAWSLPGGYTEAFF.

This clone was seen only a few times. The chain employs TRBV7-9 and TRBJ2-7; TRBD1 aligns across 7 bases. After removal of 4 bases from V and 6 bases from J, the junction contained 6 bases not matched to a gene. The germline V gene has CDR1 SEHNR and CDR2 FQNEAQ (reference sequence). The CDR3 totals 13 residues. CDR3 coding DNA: TGTGCCAGCAGCTCGAGTACAGGGGCCGAGCAGTACGTC. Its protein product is CASSSSTGAEQYV.